This T cell receptor (beta chain) was sequenced during a study of naive and memory T cell subsets (TCRdb year 2017). At the level of the whole study: The study applied an open-source, UMI-based TCR alpha and beta sequencing pipeline to sorted naive and memory peripheral blood T cell subsets. The functional CMV T cell responses agreed completely with IgG serology results. RNA was DNase-treated and reverse transcribed with TCR constant-region primers, mostly using SuperScript III. Findings and caveats that apply to the study as a whole: The abundance of TCRs followed a power law with an exponent that differed between naive and memory subsets yet stayed consistent across the three individuals. A clonotype was defined as a single alpha or beta chain sequence rather than as a paired alpha/beta receptor. In both CD4 and CD8 cells, a rise in Gini index and a fall in Shannon and inverse Simpson diversity were observed from naive through CM, EM and EMRA. RNA-based TCR counts may be influenced by expression changes linked to T cell activation and differentiation. Once error correction was done, more than 85% of naive TCR sequences showed up just once, which made the naive abundance distributions much steeper than those of the memory subsets. No ground truth was available to validate the repertoire findings for the naive and memory subsets.

In its sample, this clonotype was seen many times. Its specific antigen is unknown. One base away there is no much larger clone; base qualities are not given. Between the V and J ends, shortened by 5 bases and 3 bases respectively, the junction contains 2 bases. Reading from cysteine to phenylalanine, the CDR3 counts 10 amino acids. The DNA shown is the 30-base CDR3, in frame from base 1. The germline V gene provides CDR1 SGHAT and CDR2 FQNNGV. TCR alpha and beta chain libraries were amplified separately from the second PCR step onward. Donor CMV status was determined by IFNgamma production from CD4+ T cells after overnight stimulation of fresh PBMCs with CMV viral lysate. Miltenyi beads were used first to positively select CD4 T cells, and CD8 T cells were then positively selected from the CD4-negative fraction. After staining for CD3, CD4, CD8, CD45RA, CD27 and a live/dead dye, cells were sorted on a BD Aria II into four subsets based on CD45RA and CD27. Blood came from three healthy volunteers, each fractionated into CD4 and CD8 T cells and then into four differentiation subsets. Roughly 130 ml of peripheral blood was collected from each donor, and PBMC were isolated by Ficoll-Paque PLUS density-gradient centrifugation. Sorted cells were lysed in RLT buffer, and RNA was extracted with a Qiagen RNeasy kit and stored at -80°C.

Libraries were prepared through UMI-ligation and nested PCR. The beta constant-region primer consisted of an equimolar mixture of two oligonucleotides that together covered TRBC1 and TRBC2. Four rounds of PCR were used to amplify ligated cDNA, with nested alpha and beta constant-region primers being used together with the SP2 primer. A single-stranded oligonucleotide bearing the SP2 primer plus a 12-nucleotide UMI was ligated onto the 3' end of the cDNA by T4 RNA ligase 1. The ligation reaction was kept at 16 degrees C for 20-24 hours. PCR2 was usually performed as a SYBR Green qPCR and halted at a preset threshold so that over-amplification would not occur. Every purification after the first one was done using Agencourt AMPure XP magnetic beads. Libraries were quantified by Qubit and checked on a TapeStation, where a main peak was expected near 650 bp. Sequencing of the pooled libraries was done on an Illumina MiSeq using v2 2x251 paired-end kits, which typically yielded about 1-2 million reads per sample. Libraries were pooled at around 4 nM per sample, and roughly 4.5-7.5% PhiX was added to improve cluster recognition. Per the original workflow: Using tag matching that tolerated one base-pair mismatch, Decombinator assigned V and J genes to FASTQ reads that had been processed by Demultiplexor. By using UMIs, Collapsinator corrected both sequencing errors and the frequency errors caused by PCR heterogeneity. CDR3Translator translated TCRs and extracted CDR3s from the conserved cysteine to the FGXG phenylalanine, flagging non-productive sequences. Gini, Shannon entropy and inverse Simpson indices were calculated on repertoires subsampled to equal numbers of UMI-defined TCRs. Clonotype abundance distributions were fitted to a power law by maximum likelihood within the linear range. When run on a single naive CD8 sample, MIGEC and the pipeline yielded similar UMI counts, similar unique TCR numbers and similar clonal distributions. The repertoires were searched for approximately 7,000 CMV-associated CDR3 sequences that had been compiled from VDJdb and a published dataset. Using fastp at Q25 and MiXCR, TCRdb reprocessed the public reads and kept productive beta chains. Every distinct CDR3 protein forms one entry, paired with its most common genes and DNA. The V and J calls here are based on TCRdb, not the publication. Here the sample has 20,000 to 25,000 distinct CDR3 sequences; 7% to 9% occur a single time. In total, the top ten clones hold about 24% of the sample.

The sequenced sample was central memory CD8+ T cells from blood. Taken with the paper, the label for cell subset or site translates to: central memory, CD45RA- CD27+. The origin of this receptor is a human donor in good health. The sequence joins TRBV11-2 to TRBJ2-7; the D gene cannot be resolved reliably. The CDR3: CASSDYEQYF. The sequenced DNA: TGTGCCAGCAGCGACTACGAGCAGTACTTC.